The 6 T cell receptor beta chains presented below share a single source sample, sequenced in a study of blood T cells in healthy people across ages (dated by TCRdb to 2013 to 2016). Receptor libraries were prepared by 5' RACE. The instrument was an Illumina HiSeq 2500. A second PCR of roughly 6 to 11 cycles was run with a J-beta primer mix and a sample-barcoded 5' primer. TCRdb reworked the public reads: Q25 trimming with fastp, MiXCR clone assembly, productive beta chains retained. Entries that share a CDR3 protein sequence are merged under the most common genes and DNA. For this sample there are about 1 million distinct CDR3 sequences; roughly 45% appear just once. Over 15% of the sample is held by the ten biggest clonotypes. Specimen: blood. The source of these receptors is an older woman in good health.

Comments on this clonotype: Compared with germline, one end of the junction differs, possibly owing to a read error. The chain recombines TRBV12-3 or TRBV12-4 with TRBJ2-1; 8 nucleotides line up with TRBD1. The CDR3 is 15 amino acids. CDR3 sequence (DNA): TGCGCCAGCAGAAGACAGGGGAGGAAATCCTACGAGCAGTTCTTC. Encoded protein: CASRRQGRKSYEQFF.

The genes are TRBV4-2 and TRBJ2-7; TRBD2 matches 12 bases. The CDR3 has 14 amino acids. Trimming cost V 2 bases and J 5 bases; bases outside gene matches: 1. Germline V gene lookup returns CDR1 LGHNA and CDR2 YNFKEQ. The CDR3 is CASSQRLAGDEQYF. CDR3 DNA sequence: TGTGCCAGCAGCCAACGACTAGCGGGAGACGAGCAGTACTTC.

The chain employs TRBV9 and TRBJ2-7, with a weak D call TRBD2 (6 bases). V lost 2 bases to trimming and J lost 10 bases, with 19 bases between them. The CDR3 covers 14 residues. The V gene's germline CDR1 is SGDLS and CDR2 YYNGEE. The DNA for the CDR3 is TGTGCCAGCAGCGTCGCCGGGACTTGGGAGGCCCAGTACTTC. Translating gives CASSVAGTWEAQYF.

This clonotype was observed a few times. The rearrangement joins TRBV27 to TRBJ2-7; 13 bases map to TRBD2. CDR1 and CDR2 from the germline V gene are MNHEY and SMNVEV (reference sequence). After removal of 5 bases from V and 1 base from J, the junction contained 8 bases not matched to a gene. The CDR3 covers 17 residues. The CDR3 reads CASSGRPGLAGSYEQYF. The DNA for the CDR3 is TGTGCCAGCAGTGGAAGACCGGGACTAGCGGGATCCTACGAGCAGTACTTC.

The chain carries TRBV9 and TRBJ1-3; 7 nucleotides match TRBD1. There are 16 residues in the CDR3. With V trimmed by 0 bases and J by 0 bases, 3 bases remained unmatched. Germline-derived CDR1 and CDR2 are SGDLS and YYNGEE. The CDR3 loop reads CASSVGGTVSGNTIYF. The CDR3 DNA reads as TGTGCCAGCAGCGTAGGAGGGACAGTCTCTGGAAACACCATATATTTT.

In its sample, this clonotype was seen a few times. The chain couples TRBV3-1 to TRBJ2-5; possibly TRBD1 or TRBD2 for D (5 bases each). V lost 7 bases and J 1 base, leaving 16 bases between the germline ends. This CDR3 contains 15 residues. Germline V gene sequence: CDR1 LGHDT, CDR2 YNNKEL (reference sequence). The chain's CDR3 is CASTPGRGSQETQYF. Here the CDR3 DNA reads TGTGCCAGCACCCCGGGGCGCGGTTCCCAAGAGACCCAGTACTTC.